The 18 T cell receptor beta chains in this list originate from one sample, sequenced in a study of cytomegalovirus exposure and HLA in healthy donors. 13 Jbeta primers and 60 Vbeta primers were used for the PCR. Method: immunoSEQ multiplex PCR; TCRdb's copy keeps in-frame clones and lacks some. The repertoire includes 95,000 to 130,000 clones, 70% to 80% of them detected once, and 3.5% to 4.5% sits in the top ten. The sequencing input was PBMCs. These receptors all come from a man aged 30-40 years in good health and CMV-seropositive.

Written as DNA, the CDR3 is TGTGCCATCGGTGGGGGCGCAGATAACACTGAAGCTTTCTTT. Protein: CAIGGGADNTEAFF. The chain couples TRBV10-3 to TRBJ1-1; a possible D gene is TRBD1 (6 bases). This CDR3 contains 14 residues. V lost 8 bases, J lost 2 bases, and 15 bases lay in between. Germline values: CDR1 ENHRY, CDR2 SYGVKD.

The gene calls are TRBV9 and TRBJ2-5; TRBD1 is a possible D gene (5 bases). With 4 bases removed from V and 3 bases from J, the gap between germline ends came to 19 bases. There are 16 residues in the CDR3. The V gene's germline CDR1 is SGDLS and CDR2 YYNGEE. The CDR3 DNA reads TGTGCCAGCAGCCGACGATCGAGGAAAGGGGAAGAGACCCAGTACTTC. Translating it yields CASSRRSRKGEETQYF.

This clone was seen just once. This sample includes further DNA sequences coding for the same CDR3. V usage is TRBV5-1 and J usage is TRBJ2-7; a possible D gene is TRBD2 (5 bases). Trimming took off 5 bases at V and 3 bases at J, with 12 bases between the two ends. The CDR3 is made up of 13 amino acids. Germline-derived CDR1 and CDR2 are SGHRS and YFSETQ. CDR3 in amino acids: CASRRAENYEQYF. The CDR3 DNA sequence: TGCGCCAGCAGGAGAGCGGAGAACTACGAGCAGTACTTC.

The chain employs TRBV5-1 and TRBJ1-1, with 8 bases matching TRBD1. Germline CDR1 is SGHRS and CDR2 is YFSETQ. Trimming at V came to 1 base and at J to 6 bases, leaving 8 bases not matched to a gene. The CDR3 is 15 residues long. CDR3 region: CASSLSAGGTPEAFF. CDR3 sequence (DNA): TGCGCCAGCAGCTTGTCGGCAGGGGGCACCCCTGAAGCTTTCTTT.

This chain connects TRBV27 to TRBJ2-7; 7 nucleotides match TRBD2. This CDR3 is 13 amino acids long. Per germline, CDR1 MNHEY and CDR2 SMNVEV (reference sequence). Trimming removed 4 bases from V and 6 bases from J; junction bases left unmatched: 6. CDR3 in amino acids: CASSSIVAGEQYF. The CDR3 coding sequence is TGTGCCAGCAGTTCCATTGTAGCGGGCGAGCAGTACTTC.

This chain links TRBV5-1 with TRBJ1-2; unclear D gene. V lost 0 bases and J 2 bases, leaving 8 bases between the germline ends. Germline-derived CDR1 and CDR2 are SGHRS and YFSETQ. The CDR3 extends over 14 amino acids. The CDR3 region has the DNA TGCGCCAGCAGCTTGGAGCGCAGCAACTATGGCTACACCTTC. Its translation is CASSLERSNYGYTF.

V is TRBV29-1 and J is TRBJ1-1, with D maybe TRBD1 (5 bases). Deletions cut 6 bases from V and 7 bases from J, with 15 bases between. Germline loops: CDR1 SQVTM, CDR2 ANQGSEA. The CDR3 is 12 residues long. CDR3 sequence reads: CSVWAKGDEAFF. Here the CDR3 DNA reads TGCAGCGTGTGGGCGAAAGGGGATGAAGCTTTCTTT.

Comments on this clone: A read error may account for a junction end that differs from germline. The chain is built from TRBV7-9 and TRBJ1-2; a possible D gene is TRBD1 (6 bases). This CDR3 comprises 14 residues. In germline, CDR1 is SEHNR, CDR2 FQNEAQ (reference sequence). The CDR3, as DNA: TGTTCCAGCAGCCGCGGGGGCTTTAACTATGGCTACACCTTC. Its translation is CSSSRGGFNYGYTF.

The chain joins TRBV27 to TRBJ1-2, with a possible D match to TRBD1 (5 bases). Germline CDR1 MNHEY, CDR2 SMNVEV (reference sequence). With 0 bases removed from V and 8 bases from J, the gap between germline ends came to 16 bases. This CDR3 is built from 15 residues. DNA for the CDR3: TGTGCCAGCAGTTTATCGACCGGGGGGGGAGGAGGCTACACCTTC. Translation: CASSLSTGGGGGYTF.

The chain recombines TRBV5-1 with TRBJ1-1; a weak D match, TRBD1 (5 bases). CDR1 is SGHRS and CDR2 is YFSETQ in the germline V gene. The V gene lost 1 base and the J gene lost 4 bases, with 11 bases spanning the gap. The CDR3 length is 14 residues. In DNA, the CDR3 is TGCGCCAGCAGCTTGTTCCAGGGCGGCACTGAAGCTTTCTTT. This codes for CASSLFQGGTEAFF.

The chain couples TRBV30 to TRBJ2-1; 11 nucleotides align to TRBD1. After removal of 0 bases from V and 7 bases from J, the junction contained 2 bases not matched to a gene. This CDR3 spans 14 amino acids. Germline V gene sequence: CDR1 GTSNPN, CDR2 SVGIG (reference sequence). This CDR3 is CAWSVGTGGNEQFF. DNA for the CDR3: TGTGCCTGGAGTGTTGGGACAGGGGGGAATGAGCAGTTCTTC. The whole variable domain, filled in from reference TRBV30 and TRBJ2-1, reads SQTIHQWPATLVQPVGSPLSLECTVEGTSNPNLYWYRQAAGRGLQLLFYSVGIGQISSEVPQNLSASRPQDRQFILSSKKLLLSDSGFYLCAWSVGTGGNEQFFGPGTRLTVL.

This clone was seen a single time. The CDR3 DNA follows: TGTGCCAGCTCTGGCCGGGCAGGGACCTACGAGCAGTACTTC. Amino acids: CASSGRAGTYEQYF. The chain links TRBV6-5 to TRBJ2-7; tentative D call: TRBD1 (5 bases). Germline CDR1 reads MNHEY; CDR2 reads SVGAGI. The length of the CDR3 is 14 residues. With 8 bases removed from V and 2 bases from J, the gap between germline ends came to 16 bases.

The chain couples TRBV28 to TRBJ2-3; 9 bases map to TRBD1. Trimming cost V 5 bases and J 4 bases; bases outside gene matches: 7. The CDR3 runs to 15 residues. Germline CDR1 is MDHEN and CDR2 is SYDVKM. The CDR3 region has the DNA TGTGCCAGCAGTCCCGGGACAGGGAGCCCAGATACGCAGTATTTT. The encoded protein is CASSPGTGSPDTQYF.

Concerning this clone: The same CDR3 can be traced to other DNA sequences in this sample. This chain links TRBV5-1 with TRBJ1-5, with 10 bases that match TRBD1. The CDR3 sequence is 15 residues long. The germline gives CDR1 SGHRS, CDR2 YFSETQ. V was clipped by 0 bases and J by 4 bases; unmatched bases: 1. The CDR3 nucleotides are TGCGCCAGCAGCTTGGCGGGACAGGGGAATCAGCCCCAGCATTTT. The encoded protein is CASSLAGQGNQPQHF.

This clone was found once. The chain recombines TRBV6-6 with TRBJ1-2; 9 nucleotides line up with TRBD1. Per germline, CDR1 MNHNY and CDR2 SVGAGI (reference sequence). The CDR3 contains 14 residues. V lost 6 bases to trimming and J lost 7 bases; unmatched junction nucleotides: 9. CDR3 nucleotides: TGTGCCAGCAGAGCTGGACAGGGGAAAGCTGGCTACACCTTC. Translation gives CASRAGQGKAGYTF.

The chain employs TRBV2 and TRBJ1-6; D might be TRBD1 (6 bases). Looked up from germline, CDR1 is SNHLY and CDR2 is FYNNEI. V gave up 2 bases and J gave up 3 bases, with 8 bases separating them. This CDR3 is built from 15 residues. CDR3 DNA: TGTGCCAGCAGTGAAACAGGGATCTATAATTCACCCCTCCACTTT. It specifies CASSETGIYNSPLHF.

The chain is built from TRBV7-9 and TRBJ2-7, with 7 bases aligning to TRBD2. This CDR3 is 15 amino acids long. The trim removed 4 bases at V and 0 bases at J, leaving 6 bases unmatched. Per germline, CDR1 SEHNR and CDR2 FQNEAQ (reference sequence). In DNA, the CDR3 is TGTGCCAGCAGCTCATTAGGCGGGGGCTCCTACGAGCAGTACTTC. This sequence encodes CASSSLGGGSYEQYF.

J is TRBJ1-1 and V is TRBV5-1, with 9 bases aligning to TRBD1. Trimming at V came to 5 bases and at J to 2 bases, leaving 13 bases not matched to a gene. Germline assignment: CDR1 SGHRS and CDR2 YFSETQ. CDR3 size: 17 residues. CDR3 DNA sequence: TGCGCCAGCAGATATGGACAGGGGTTGGGTCATAACACTGAAGCTTTCTTT. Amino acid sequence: CASRYGQGLGHNTEAFF.